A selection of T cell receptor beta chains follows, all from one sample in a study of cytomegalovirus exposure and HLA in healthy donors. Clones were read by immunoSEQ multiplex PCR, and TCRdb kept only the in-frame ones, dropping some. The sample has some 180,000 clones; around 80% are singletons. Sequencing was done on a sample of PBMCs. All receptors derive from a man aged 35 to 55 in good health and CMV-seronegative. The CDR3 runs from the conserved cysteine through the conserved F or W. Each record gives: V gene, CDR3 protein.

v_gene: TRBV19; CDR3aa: CASSSRGFSTEAFF
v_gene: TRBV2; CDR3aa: CASRDGTATGIHEQYF
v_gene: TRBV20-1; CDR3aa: CSAELRLVQYF
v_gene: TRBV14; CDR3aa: CASSQGGEQYF
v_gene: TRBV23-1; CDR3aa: CASGKTGDNTEAFF
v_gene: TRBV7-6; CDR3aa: CASSLAADQPQHF
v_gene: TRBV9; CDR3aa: CASSLQGKATQYF
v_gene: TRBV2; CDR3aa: CASSTSGRTYEQYF
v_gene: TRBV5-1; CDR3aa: CASSRRTDGGGYTF
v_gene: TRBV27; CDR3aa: CASSIGVPGEAFF
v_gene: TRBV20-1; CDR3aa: CSAVASYEQYF
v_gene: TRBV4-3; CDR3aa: CASSQDRGAEETQYF
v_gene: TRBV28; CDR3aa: CASKGGGATDTQYF
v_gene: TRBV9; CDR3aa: CASSVDGGGGLPAKNIQYF
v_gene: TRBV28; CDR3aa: CASSGDRANEKLFF
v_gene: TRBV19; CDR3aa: CASARTGSSGANVLTF
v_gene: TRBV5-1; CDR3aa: CASSLGPRDRDYEQYF
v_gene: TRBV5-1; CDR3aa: CASSTTGTSHYNEQFF
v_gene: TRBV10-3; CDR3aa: CALVRGQETQYF
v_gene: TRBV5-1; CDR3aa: CASSDVTGQTGELFF
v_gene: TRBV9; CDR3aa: CASSLRGTSGGARLNEQFF
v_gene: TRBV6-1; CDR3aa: CASSHSGGRTDTQYF
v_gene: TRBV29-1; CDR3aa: CSDLNRDRGRGNEQFF
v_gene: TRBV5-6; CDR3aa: CASSLWAVYSNQPQHF